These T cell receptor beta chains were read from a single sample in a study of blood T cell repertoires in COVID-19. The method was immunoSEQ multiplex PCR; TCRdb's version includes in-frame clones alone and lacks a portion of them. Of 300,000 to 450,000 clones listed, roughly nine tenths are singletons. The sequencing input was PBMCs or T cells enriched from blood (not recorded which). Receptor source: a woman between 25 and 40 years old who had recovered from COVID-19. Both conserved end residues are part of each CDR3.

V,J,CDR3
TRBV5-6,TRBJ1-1,CASSSGTAEAFF
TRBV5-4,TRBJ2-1,CASSRAEDGNNEQFF
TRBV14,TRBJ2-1,CASSLQGDEQFF
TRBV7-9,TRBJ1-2,CASSSEDRGYDYGYTF
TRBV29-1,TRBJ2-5,CSVAEAGGETQYF
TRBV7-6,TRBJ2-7,CASSPQGARYEQYF
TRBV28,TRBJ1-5,CASRTPQGIGQPQHF
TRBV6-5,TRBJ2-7,CASNQGLAGDYEQYF
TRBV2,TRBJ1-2,CASSDDSFYGYTF
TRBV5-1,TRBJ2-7,CASWTGRGAGSYEQYF
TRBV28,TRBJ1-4,CASSTPRTGPEKLFF
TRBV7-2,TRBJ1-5,CASSGDRDQPQHF
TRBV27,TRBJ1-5,CASSIRGQGGQPQHF
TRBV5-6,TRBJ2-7,CASSLPWGRGNEQYF
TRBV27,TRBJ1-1,CASSRQGGNTEAFF
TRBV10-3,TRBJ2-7,CAIRVGGQGIYEQYF
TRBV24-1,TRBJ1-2,CATSETPGQGSYGYTF
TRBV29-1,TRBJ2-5,CSVEGGGMYETQYF
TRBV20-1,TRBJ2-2,CSASAPGDHTGELFF
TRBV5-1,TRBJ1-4,CASKEGTGSEKLFF
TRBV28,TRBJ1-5,CASTSTRVRVPIDQPQHF
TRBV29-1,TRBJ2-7,CSVDRGQGEQYF
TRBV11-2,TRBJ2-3,CASSLNWGGLAASTDTQYF
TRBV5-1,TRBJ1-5,CASSPGGTQPQHF
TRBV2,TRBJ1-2,CASSADRGGRGYTF
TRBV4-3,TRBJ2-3,CASSQDYSSGGYTDTQYF
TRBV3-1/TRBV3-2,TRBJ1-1,CASSQNRAGEAFF
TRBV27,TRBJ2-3,CASSPYSPDTQYF
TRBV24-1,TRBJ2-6,CATSADRGASSGANVLTF
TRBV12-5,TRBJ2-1,CASGLVQPARDNEQFF
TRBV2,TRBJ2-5,CASSHEGGLAGASLQETQYF
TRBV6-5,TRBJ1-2,CASSKQGVMGYTF
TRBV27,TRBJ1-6,CASSLWGQGIDNSPLHF
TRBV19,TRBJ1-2,CASSEPGQQLGYTF
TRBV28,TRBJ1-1,CASSSAGTGNTEAFF
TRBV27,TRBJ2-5,CASSSGTSGESYQETQYF
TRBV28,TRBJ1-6,CASSSRGSGNSPLHF
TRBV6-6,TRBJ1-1,CASSRKTTGTATEAFF
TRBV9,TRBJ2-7,CASSARPGASYEQYF
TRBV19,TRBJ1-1,CASTPERQMSIAFF
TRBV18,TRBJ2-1,CASSPSGGHNNEQFF
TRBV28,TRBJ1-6,CANSGGNSYNSPLHF
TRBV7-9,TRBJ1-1,CASSQGASRAFF
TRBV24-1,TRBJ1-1,CATSVSSHTGAFF
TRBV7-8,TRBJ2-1,CASTIRGARTGSYNEQFF
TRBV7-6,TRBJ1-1,CASSLLGIGEAFF